The text below deals with one TCR beta chain. Its antigen is still unknown. This PCR relied on a set of 60 Vbeta primers and 13 Jbeta primers. The table came from immunoSEQ multiplex PCR; TCRdb's copy has only in-frame clones and leaves some out. The repertoire holds around 200,000 clones, with roughly 84% as singletons. This CDR3 has 14 residues. Losses at the gene ends were 5 bases for V and 1 base for J; bases not matched to a gene: 3. Germline V gene sequence: CDR1 SGHVS, CDR2 FQNEAQ. This sample stems from a study of cytomegalovirus exposure and HLA in healthy donors. Turning to the study itself: Samples from HLA-typed donors yielded 65 million to 90 million unique TCRs in an early data release. Points from the study as a whole: For cytomegalovirus status, the classifier reportedly gave diagnoses with high specificity and sensitivity.

This chain uses TRBV7-8 with TRBJ2-7; TRBD1 aligns across 9 bases. This clonotype was sampled from a girl aged 2 to 9 in good health and CMV-seropositive. Material: PBMCs. CDR3 loop: CASSPGTGSYEQYF. The CDR3 DNA reads as TGTGCCAGCAGCCCGGGGACAGGGTCCTACGAGCAGTACTTC. Filled out from reference TRBV7-8 and TRBJ2-7, the complete variable domain reads GAGVSQSPRYKVAKRGQDVALRCDPISGHVSLFWYQQALGQGPEFLTYFQNEAQLDKSGLPSDRFFAERPEGSVSTLKIQRTQQEDSAVYLCASSPGTGSYEQYFGPGTRLTVT.